Below, 22 T cell receptor beta chains from the same sample are listed, as sequenced in a study of graft-versus-host responses after intestinal transplantation. For these receptors, no antigen is known. Repertoires were generated with immunoSEQ multiplex PCR, while TCRdb's copy carries only in-frame clones and drops some. The table lists about 90,000 clones, about 95% of them singletons. Sequenced material: unstimulated CD4+ T cells sorted from spleen or lymph node cells, taken before transplant. The receptors were sampled from a human donor who was the organ donor for an intestinal transplant.

V gene TRBV11-3 combines with J gene TRBJ1-4; the match to TRBD1 covers 9 bases. The CDR3 loop spans 14 amino acids. Germline CDR1 and CDR2: SGHNT and YENEEA. The ends lost 5 bases at V and 8 bases at J; junction bases unmatched: 6. This chain's CDR3 is CASSLRTGAEKLFF. CDR3 coding DNA: TGTGCCAGCAGCCTCCGGACAGGGGCGGAAAAACTGTTTTTT.

This clone was detected only once. The genes are TRBV4-1 and TRBJ2-2; 11 bases are a match to TRBD2. The V and J ends lost 6 bases and 3 bases, in that order; junction bases with no gene match: 6. Per the germline V gene, CDR1 is MGHRA and CDR2 is YSYEKL. The CDR3 length is 16 residues. In nucleotides, the CDR3 is TGCGCCAGCAGGGTCGGGACTAGCGGTTACACCGGGGAGCTGTTTTTT. It yields the protein CASRVGTSGYTGELFF.

The V gene is TRBV9, the J gene TRBJ1-5, with a tentative D call TRBD1 (6 bases). CDR3 size: 15 residues. V lost 2 bases and J lost 1, with 10 bases in between. Germline loops: CDR1 SGDLS, CDR2 YYNGEE. The CDR3 DNA reads TGTGCCAGCAGCGTCGGGGGGCAAAGCAATCAGCCCCAGCATTTT. Translating gives CASSVGGQSNQPQHF.

The chain uses TRBV2 and TRBJ1-5; possibly TRBD1 for D (5 bases). Trimming shortened V by 6 bases and J by 5 bases, and 17 bases separated the two germline ends. CDR3 length: 15 amino acids. Germline CDR1 SNHLY, CDR2 FYNNEI. Here the CDR3 reads CASRGGTGSHQPQHF. CDR3 DNA sequence: TGTGCCAGCAGGGGCGGGACCGGGTCTCATCAGCCCCAGCATTTT.

There are a few counts of this clone. Other DNA sequences in the same sample also yield this CDR3. The chain carries TRBV6-6 and TRBJ2-7; 7 bases match TRBD1. The V segment lost 0 bases and the J segment 3 bases; nucleotides outside the gene matches: 2. There are 14 residues in the CDR3. Germline values: CDR1 MNHNY, CDR2 SVGAGI (reference sequence). CDR3 sequence reads: CASSYSRDSYEQYF. DNA of the CDR3: TGTGCCAGCAGTTACTCCCGGGACAGCTACGAGCAGTACTTC.

The chain employs TRBV19 and TRBJ1-6; D not certain. The CDR3 totals 15 residues. The V gene lost 4 bases and the J gene lost 9 bases, with 16 bases spanning the gap. The germline V gene encodes CDR1 LNHDA and CDR2 SQIVND (reference sequence). CDR3 region: CASSTQKTNGSPLHF. CDR3 DNA: TGTGCCAGTAGTACCCAAAAGACAAACGGTTCACCCCTCCACTTT.

V is TRBV10-3 and J is TRBJ1-3; D remains unclear. The CDR3 length is 12 residues. V dropped 3 bases and J dropped 1 base, with 1 base sitting between them. Looked up from germline, CDR1 is ENHRY and CDR2 is SYGVKD. Here the CDR3 DNA reads TGTGCCATCAGTGATTCTGGAAACACCATATATTTT. It is translated as CAISDSGNTIYF.

The chain joins TRBV19 to TRBJ2-4, with TRBD1 matching over 8 bases. Per germline, CDR1 LNHDA and CDR2 SQIVND (reference sequence). V dropped 9 bases and J dropped 1; count of bases not matched to a gene: 17. This CDR3 contains 18 residues. For the CDR3, the DNA is TGTGCCAGACAGGGGGTCGCCCGAAGGGGTCTGGCCAAAAACATTCAGTACTTC. Residues: CARQGVARRGLAKNIQYF.

The chain recombines TRBV29-1 with TRBJ1-2; TRBD1 might be the D (6 bases). This CDR3 comprises 12 residues. Trimming shortened V by 7 bases and J by 4 bases, and 13 bases separated the two germline ends. Germline CDR1 reads SQVTM; CDR2 reads ANQGSEA. The CDR3 DNA follows: TGCAGCGCTTCCGGGACAAGCTATGGCTACACCTTC. Its translation is CSASGTSYGYTF.

V gene TRBV5-8 combines with J gene TRBJ1-5; the D gene is possibly TRBD1 (6 bases). V was shortened by 7 bases and J by 4 bases, with 15 bases between the two germline ends. Germline V gene data show CDR1 as SGHTS and CDR2 as YDEGEE. This CDR3 has 14 residues. This chain's CDR3 is CASGVGASNQPQHF. CDR3 in DNA: TGTGCCAGCGGGGTGGGGGCGTCGAATCAGCCCCAGCATTTT.

This chain links TRBV28 with TRBJ1-2, with D possibly TRBD1 on 5 matching bases. Germline CDR1 is MDHEN and CDR2 is SYDVKM. The ends were cut back, 4 bases at V and 4 bases at J, with 16 bases in the middle. The CDR3 is 15 amino acids. The CDR3 coding sequence is TGTGCCAGCAGTTCGGGGCTGCGAACGGTCTATGGCTACACCTTC. This gives the protein CASSSGLRTVYGYTF.

The chain links TRBV4-2 to TRBJ1-6; the match to TRBD1 covers 10 bases. J lost 8 bases, V lost 5 bases, and 9 bases had no gene match. Germline CDR1 and CDR2: LGHNA and YNFKEQ. This CDR3 is built from 16 residues. Here the CDR3 DNA reads TGTGCCAGCAGCAAGGGGTATGGGACAGGGGATTCACCCCTCCACTTT. This codes for CASSKGYGTGDSPLHF.

The CDR3 sequence: CASSPHRQNTGELFF. CDR3 DNA: TGTGCCAGCAGCCCACACAGGCAGAACACCGGGGAGCTGTTTTTT. The V and J genes are TRBV6-5 and TRBJ2-2; a weak D match, TRBD1 (5 bases). Trimming removed 6 bases from V and 1 base from J, with 12 bases in between. Germline loops: CDR1 MNHEY, CDR2 SVGAGI. The CDR3 totals 15 residues.

This chain uses TRBV5-4 with TRBJ2-1; 12 nucleotides agree with TRBD2. Germline trimming cut 3 bases from V and 5 bases from J; bases unmatched to any gene: 6. Germline V lookup: CDR1 SGHNT, CDR2 YYREEE (reference sequence). CDR3 length: 16 residues. CDR3 sequence reads: CASSSPTSGGNNEQFF. CDR3 coding DNA: TGTGCCAGCAGCTCACCGACTAGCGGGGGCAACAATGAGCAGTTCTTC.

The chain couples TRBV14 to TRBJ2-7; possible D gene TRBD1, 6 bases. Germline-derived CDR1 and CDR2 are SGHDN and FVKESK. V was clipped by 1 base and J by 2 bases, with 12 bases between them. This CDR3 contains 15 residues. This CDR3 reads CASSQAGHRAYEQYF. In nucleotides, the CDR3 is TGTGCCAGCAGCCAAGCCGGCCACAGGGCCTACGAGCAGTACTTC.

The J gene is TRBJ2-3, the V gene TRBV6-1; either TRBD1 or TRBD2 may fit D (5 bases each). V lost 9 bases to trimming and J lost 1 base, with 14 bases between them. Germline V CDR1 and CDR2: MNHNS, SASEGT. The CDR3 extends over 14 amino acids. The CDR3 is CASRWVGGTDTQYF. The CDR3 DNA is TGTGCCAGTAGGTGGGTGGGGGGCACAGATACGCAGTATTTT.

The chain has TRBV18 and TRBJ1-2, with no clear D. The germline V gene encodes CDR1 KGHSH and CDR2 LQKENI. Trimming removed 2 bases at V and 2 bases at J, with 9 bases between. This CDR3 spans 14 amino acids. The CDR3 DNA follows: TGTGCCAGCTCACCAGATCGGAGCAACTATGGCTACACCTTC. This encodes CASSPDRSNYGYTF.

This rearrangement joins TRBV19 to TRBJ2-2; D is unresolved. CDR3 length: 18 residues. CDR1 is LNHDA, CDR2 SQIVND, per germline (reference sequence). V was trimmed by 3 bases and J by 5 bases, leaving 22 bases between them. The CDR3 region has the DNA TGTGCCAGTAGTATCTCGCCCCCTCGGACGAAGGGAACCGGGGAGCTGTTTTTT. Protein: CASSISPPRTKGTGELFF.

The chain couples TRBV2 to TRBJ1-5; 9 bases match TRBD1. With V trimmed by 1 base and J by 4 bases, 2 bases remained unmatched. Per germline, CDR1 SNHLY and CDR2 FYNNEI. The CDR3 runs to 15 residues. The CDR3, as DNA: TGTGCCAGCAGTGAAGAGACAGGGGGGAATCAGCCCCAGCATTTT. This sequence encodes CASSEETGGNQPQHF.

The V and J genes are TRBV2 and TRBJ2-5, with D possibly TRBD2 on 6 matching bases. The CDR3 has 14 residues. Germline V gene lookup returns CDR1 SNHLY and CDR2 FYNNEI. V gave up 2 bases and J gave up 3 bases, with 10 bases separating them. The CDR3 DNA follows: TGTGCCAGCAGTGAACGGGCGGGAAAAGAGACCCAGTACTTC. Its translation: CASSERAGKETQYF.

The chain links TRBV19 to TRBJ1-4, with 8 bases matching TRBD1. The V gene end was trimmed by 4 bases and the J gene end by 1 base; junction bases not matched to a gene: 2. CDR3 length: 15 residues. Germline V gives CDR1 LNHDA, CDR2 SQIVND (reference sequence). Written as DNA, the CDR3 is TGTGCCAGTAGTAACACAGGGGGAACTAATGAAAAACTGTTTTTT. This translates into CASSNTGGTNEKLFF.

The V and J genes are TRBV5-1 and TRBJ2-3; D gene unclear. V was cut by 3 bases and J by 1 base, with 9 bases left in between. This CDR3 region has 14 residues. The V gene's germline CDR1 is SGHRS and CDR2 YFSETQ. The CDR3 bases are TGCGCCAGCAGCTCGCGGACCCGCACAGATACGCAGTATTTT. It yields the protein CASSSRTRTDTQYF.